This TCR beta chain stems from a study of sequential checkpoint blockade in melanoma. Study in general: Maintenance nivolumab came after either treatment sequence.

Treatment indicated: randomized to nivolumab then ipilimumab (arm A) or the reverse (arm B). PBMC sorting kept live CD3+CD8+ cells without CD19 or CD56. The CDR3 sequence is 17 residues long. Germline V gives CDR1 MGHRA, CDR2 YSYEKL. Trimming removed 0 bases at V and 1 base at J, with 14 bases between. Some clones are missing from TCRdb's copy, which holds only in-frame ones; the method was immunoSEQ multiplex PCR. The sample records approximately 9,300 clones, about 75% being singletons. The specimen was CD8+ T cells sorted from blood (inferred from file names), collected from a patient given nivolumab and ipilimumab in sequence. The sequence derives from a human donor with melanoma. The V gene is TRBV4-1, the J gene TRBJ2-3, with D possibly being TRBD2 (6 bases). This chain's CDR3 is CASSQDRGFSGTDTQYF. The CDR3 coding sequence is TGCGCCAGCAGCCAAGATCGGGGGTTCAGCGGCACAGATACGCAGTATTTT.